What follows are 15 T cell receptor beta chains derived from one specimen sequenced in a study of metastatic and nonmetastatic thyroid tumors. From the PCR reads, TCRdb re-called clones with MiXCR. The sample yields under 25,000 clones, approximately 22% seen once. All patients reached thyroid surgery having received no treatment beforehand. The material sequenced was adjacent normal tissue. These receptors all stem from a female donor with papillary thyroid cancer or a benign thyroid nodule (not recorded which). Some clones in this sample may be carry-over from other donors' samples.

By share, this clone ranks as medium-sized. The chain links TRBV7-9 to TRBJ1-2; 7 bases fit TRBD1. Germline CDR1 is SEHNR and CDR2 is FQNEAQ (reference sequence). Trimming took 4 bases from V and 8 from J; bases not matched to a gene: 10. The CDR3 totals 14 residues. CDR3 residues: CASSSSGGVLGYTF. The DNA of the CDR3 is TGTGCCAGCAGCTCTTCAGGGGGGGTTTTAGGCTACACCTTC.

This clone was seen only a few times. The CDR3 reads CASGNIVIGTGSGYTF. The CDR3 DNA is TGTGCTAGTGGAAATATCGTTATAGGGACAGGGTCTGGCTACACCTTC. The chain couples TRBV12-5 to TRBJ1-2; 9 bases agree with TRBD1. J lost 7 bases, V lost 6 bases, and 15 bases had no gene match. CDR1 and CDR2 from the germline V gene are LGHNT and FRNRAP. The length of the CDR3 is 16 residues.

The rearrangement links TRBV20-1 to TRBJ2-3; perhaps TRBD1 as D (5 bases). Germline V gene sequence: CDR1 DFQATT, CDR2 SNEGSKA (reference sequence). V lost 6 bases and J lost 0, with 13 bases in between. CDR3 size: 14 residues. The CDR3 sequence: CSAETDASTDTQYF. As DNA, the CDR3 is TGCAGTGCGGAGACAGATGCTAGCACAGATACGCAGTATTTT.

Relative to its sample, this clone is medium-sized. CDR3 sequence reads: CASSYKGDGYTF. The CDR3 DNA follows: TGTGCCAGCAGTTATAAGGGGGATGGCTACACCTTC. The V gene is TRBV28, the J gene TRBJ1-2; TRBD1 might be the D (6 bases). CDR3 length: 12 residues. The germline V gene encodes CDR1 MDHEN and CDR2 SYDVKM. Trimming took off 4 bases at V and 6 bases at J, with 9 bases between the two ends.

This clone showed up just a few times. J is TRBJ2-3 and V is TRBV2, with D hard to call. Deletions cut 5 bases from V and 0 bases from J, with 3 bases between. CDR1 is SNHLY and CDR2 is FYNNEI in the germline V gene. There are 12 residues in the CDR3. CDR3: CASSTSTDTQYF. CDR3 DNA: TGTGCCAGCAGTACTAGCACAGATACGCAGTATTTT.

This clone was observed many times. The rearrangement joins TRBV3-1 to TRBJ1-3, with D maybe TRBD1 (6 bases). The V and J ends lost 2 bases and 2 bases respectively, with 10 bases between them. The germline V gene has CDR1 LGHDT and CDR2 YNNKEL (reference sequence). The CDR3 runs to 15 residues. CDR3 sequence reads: CASSQQGHPGNTIYF. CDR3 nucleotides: TGTGCCAGCAGCCAACAGGGGCATCCTGGAAACACCATATATTTT.

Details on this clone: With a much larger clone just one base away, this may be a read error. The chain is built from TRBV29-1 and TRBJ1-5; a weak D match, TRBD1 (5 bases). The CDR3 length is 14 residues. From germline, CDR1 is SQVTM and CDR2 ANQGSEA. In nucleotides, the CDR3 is TGCATCGTCCTCACGGGGCTGGGGAATCAGCCCCAGCATTTT. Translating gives CIVLTGLGNQPQHF.

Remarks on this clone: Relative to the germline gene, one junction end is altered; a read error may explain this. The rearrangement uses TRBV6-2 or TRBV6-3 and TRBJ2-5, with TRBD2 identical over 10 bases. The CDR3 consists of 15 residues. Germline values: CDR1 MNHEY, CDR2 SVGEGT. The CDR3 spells CASRSSGSTQEIQYF. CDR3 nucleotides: TGTGCCAGCAGGTCTAGCGGGAGTACACAAGAGATCCAGTACTTC.

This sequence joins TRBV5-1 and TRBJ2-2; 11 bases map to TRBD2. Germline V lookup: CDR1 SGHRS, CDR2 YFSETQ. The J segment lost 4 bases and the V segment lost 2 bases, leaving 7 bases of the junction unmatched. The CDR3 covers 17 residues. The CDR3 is CASSLIGTSGITGELFF. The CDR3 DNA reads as TGCGCCAGCAGCTTAATCGGGACTAGCGGAATCACCGGGGAGCTGTTTTTT.

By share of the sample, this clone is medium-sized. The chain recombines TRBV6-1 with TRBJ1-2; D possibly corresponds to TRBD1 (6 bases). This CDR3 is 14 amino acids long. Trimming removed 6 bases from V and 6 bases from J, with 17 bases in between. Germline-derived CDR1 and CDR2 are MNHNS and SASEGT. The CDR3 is CASSVPTRGDGYTF. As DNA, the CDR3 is TGTGCCAGCAGCGTACCGACGAGGGGGGATGGCTACACCTTC.

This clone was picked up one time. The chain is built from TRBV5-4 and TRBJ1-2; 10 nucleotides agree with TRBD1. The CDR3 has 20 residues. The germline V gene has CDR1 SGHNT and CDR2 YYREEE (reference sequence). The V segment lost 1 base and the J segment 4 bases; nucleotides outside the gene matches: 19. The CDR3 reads CASSLFRDRGLAAVGYGYTF. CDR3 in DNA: TGTGCCAGCAGCTTGTTTCGCGACAGGGGGCTCGCGGCTGTTGGCTATGGCTACACCTTC. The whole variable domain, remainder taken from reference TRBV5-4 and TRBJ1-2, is ETGVTQSPTHLIKTRGQQVTLRCSSQSGHNTVSWYQQALGQGPQFIFQYYREEENGRGNFPPRFSGLQFPNYSSELNVNALELDDSALYLCASSLFRDRGLAAVGYGYTFGSGTRLTVV.

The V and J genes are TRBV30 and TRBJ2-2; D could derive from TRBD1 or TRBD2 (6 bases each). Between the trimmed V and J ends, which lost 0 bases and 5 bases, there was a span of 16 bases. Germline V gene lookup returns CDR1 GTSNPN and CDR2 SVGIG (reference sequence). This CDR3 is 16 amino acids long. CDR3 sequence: CAWSVSGAIGTGELFF. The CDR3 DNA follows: TGTGCCTGGAGTGTATCGGGGGCCATAGGGACCGGGGAGCTGTTTTTT.

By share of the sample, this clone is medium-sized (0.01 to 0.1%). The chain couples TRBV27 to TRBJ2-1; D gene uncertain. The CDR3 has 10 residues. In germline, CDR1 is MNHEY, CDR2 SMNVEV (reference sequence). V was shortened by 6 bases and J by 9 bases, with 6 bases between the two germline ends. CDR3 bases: TGTGCCAGCAGCTCAATTGAGCAGTTCTTC. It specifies CASSSIEQFF.

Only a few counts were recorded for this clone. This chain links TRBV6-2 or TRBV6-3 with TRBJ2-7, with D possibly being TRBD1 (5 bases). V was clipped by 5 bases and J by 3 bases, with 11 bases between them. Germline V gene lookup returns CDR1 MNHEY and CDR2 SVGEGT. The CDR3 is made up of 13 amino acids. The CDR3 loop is CASSRQNHYEQYF. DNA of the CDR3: TGTGCCAGCAGTCGACAGAATCACTACGAGCAGTACTTC.

Here the CDR3 DNA reads TGTGCCAGCACATCCATAGTGCGGAGGGCCCAGTCCTACAATGAGCAGTTCTTC. It yields the protein CASTSIVRRAQSYNEQFF. The rearrangement uses TRBV13 and TRBJ2-1, with a tentative D call TRBD2 (6 bases). V was clipped by 7 bases and J by 1 base, with 23 bases between them. The germline V gene encodes CDR1 PRHDT and CDR2 FYEKMQ (reference sequence). This CDR3 has 18 residues.